These 8 T cell receptor beta chains originate from one sample sequenced in a study of cytomegalovirus exposure and HLA in healthy donors. A multiplex PCR was run with 60 Vbeta primers and 13 Jbeta primers. The data were produced by immunoSEQ multiplex PCR, yet TCRdb's version contains in-frame clones alone and is incomplete. The table lists about 120,000 clones, roughly 82% of them singletons. Sequencing input: PBMCs. The receptors stem from a male donor in good health and CMV-seropositive.

This chain connects TRBV28 to TRBJ1-6, with D perhaps TRBD1 (6 bases). Germline values: CDR1 MDHEN, CDR2 SYDVKM. Trimming took off 6 bases at V and 0 bases at J, with 9 bases between the two ends. This CDR3 has 15 residues. The CDR3 spells CASRQTGSYNSPLHF. CDR3 nucleotides: TGTGCCAGCAGGCAGACAGGCTCCTATAATTCACCCCTCCACTTT.

The V call is TRBV11-2, the J call TRBJ1-1, with D tentatively TRBD1 (5 bases). There are 15 residues in the CDR3. V lost 5 bases and J 4 bases, leaving 17 bases between the germline ends. Germline V CDR1 and CDR2: SGHAT, FQNNGV. The CDR3 sequence is CASSVWGVKFTEAFF. CDR3 nucleotide sequence: TGTGCCAGCAGCGTTTGGGGGGTGAAGTTCACTGAAGCTTTCTTT.

This sequence joins TRBV18 and TRBJ2-1; TRBD2 matches 8 bases. Looked up from germline, CDR1 is KGHSH and CDR2 is LQKENI. The CDR3 consists of 13 residues. J lost 8 bases, V lost 3 bases, and 3 bases had no gene match. This chain's CDR3 is CASSPPGGDEQFF. The CDR3 DNA reads TGTGCCAGCTCACCGCCGGGGGGGGATGAGCAGTTCTTC. Full variable domain (rest looked up from reference TRBV18 and TRBJ2-1): NAGVMQNPRHLVRRRGQEARLRCSPMKGHSHVYWYRQLPEEGLKFMVYLQKENIIDESGMPKERFSAEFPKEGPSILRIQQVVRGDSAAYFCASSPPGGDEQFFGPGTRLTVL.

The V gene is TRBV10-3, the J gene TRBJ1-1; maybe TRBD1 (6 bases). The CDR3 length is 15 residues. V was clipped by 0 bases and J by 4 bases, with 12 bases between them. CDR1 ENHRY and CDR2 SYGVKD come from the germline V gene. For the CDR3, the DNA is TGTGCCATCAGTGAGTCTACAGGGAGTGGCACTGAAGCTTTCTTT. It translates to CAISESTGSGTEAFF.

This clone appeared once. The chain uses TRBV13 and TRBJ2-3; tentative D call: TRBD2 (5 bases). Trimming took 5 bases from V and 6 from J, leaving 15 bases between them. The CDR3 loop spans 14 amino acids. Germline CDR1 is PRHDT and CDR2 is FYEKMQ (reference sequence). CDR3 sequence reads: CASSETGSGDTQYF. CDR3 DNA: TGTGCCAGCAGCGAAACGGGGTCCGGGGATACGCAGTATTTT.

This chain connects TRBV7-8 to TRBJ2-7; 8 positions match TRBD2. There are 16 residues in the CDR3. J gave up 4 bases and V 2 bases, and 10 bases lay outside the gene matches. CDR1 and CDR2 (germline): SGHVS, FQNEAQ. CDR3 sequence (DNA): TGTGCCAGCAGCTTACCCCTACCGGGACTAGGGTACGAGCAGTACTTC. It yields the protein CASSLPLPGLGYEQYF. Combining the CDR3 with reference TRBV7-8 and TRBJ2-7 gives the whole variable domain GAGVSQSPRYKVAKRGQDVALRCDPISGHVSLFWYQQALGQGPEFLTYFQNEAQLDKSGLPSDRFFAERPEGSVSTLKIQRTQQEDSAVYLCASSLPLPGLGYEQYFGPGTRLTVT.

The chain recombines TRBV20-1 with TRBJ1-1, with 7 bases matching TRBD1. The CDR3 totals 11 residues. Germline values: CDR1 DFQATT, CDR2 SNEGSKA (reference sequence). V dropped 5 bases and J dropped 7; count of bases not matched to a gene: 4. CDR3 nucleotide sequence: TGCAGTGCTGACAGGGTTCGTGAAGCTTTCTTT. Residues: CSADRVREAFF.

This chain connects TRBV30 to TRBJ2-1, with D maybe TRBD2 (6 bases). The CDR3 runs 11 residues. The germline V and J ends were trimmed by 3 bases and 9 bases, with 9 bases remaining between them. Germline values: CDR1 GTSNPN, CDR2 SVGIG (reference sequence). CDR3 in DNA: TGTGCCTGGAGACTAGCAGGTGAGCAGTTCTTC. Translating gives CAWRLAGEQFF.